This entry lists 14 T cell receptor beta chains sequenced from one sample in a study of chemoradiotherapy in HPV16-positive cancers. The repertoire was sequenced with immunoSEQ multiplex PCR; TCRdb's copy has only in-frame clones and lacks some. The profile shows roughly 600 clones, about 90% of them singletons. The specimen was tumor tissue, collected from a patient who underwent chemoradiotherapy. All receptors come from a human donor with HPV-associated anogenital cancer.

This clone came up once. The chain carries TRBV18 and TRBJ2-3; 13 bases fit TRBD2. V shed 3 bases and J 3 bases; nucleotides not matched to a gene: 3. The CDR3 loop spans 16 amino acids. CDR1 is KGHSH and CDR2 is LQKENI in the germline V gene. This chain's CDR3 is CASSPWTSGGTDTQYF. As DNA, the CDR3 is TGTGCCAGCTCACCTTGGACTAGCGGGGGTACAGATACGCAGTATTTT.

The chain recombines TRBV7-2 with TRBJ2-5; the D is unclear. This CDR3 has 11 amino acids. CDR1 and CDR2 from the germline V gene are SGHTA and FQGNSA. The V gene lost 3 bases and the J gene lost 9 bases, with 8 bases spanning the gap. CDR3 sequence: CASSFLRAQYF. DNA of the CDR3: TGTGCCAGCAGCTTCCTCCGGGCCCAGTACTTC.

The chain employs TRBV21-1 and TRBJ1-3. TRBV21-1 is shown as a pseudogene. This CDR3 is built from 16 residues. CDR3 in DNA: TGTGCCAGCAGAGGGATGCTACAACACGCACGAAACACCATATATTTT. Translated, it gives CASRGMLQHARNTIYF.

This chain connects TRBV2 to TRBJ1-5; tentative D call: TRBD1 (6 bases). V lost 2 bases and J lost 4, with 12 bases in between. The CDR3 totals 15 residues. Per the germline V gene, CDR1 is SNHLY and CDR2 is FYNNEI. The CDR3: CASSENRATNQPQHF. DNA of the CDR3: TGTGCCAGCAGTGAAAACAGGGCCACGAATCAGCCCCAGCATTTT.

The rearrangement links TRBV19 to TRBJ2-7, with 8 positions matching TRBD1. With 4 bases clipped from V and 4 bases from J, the junction kept 6 bases outside the gene matches. Germline V gives CDR1 LNHDA, CDR2 SQIVND (reference sequence). The CDR3 is 14 amino acids. The CDR3 reads CASSTGQGLYEQYF. In DNA form, the CDR3 reads TGTGCCAGTAGTACCGGACAGGGCCTTTACGAGCAGTACTTC.

The rearrangement joins TRBV5-1 to TRBJ2-1; weak D call: TRBD1 (5 bases). The CDR3 is 11 amino acids. V was shortened by 2 bases and J by 9 bases, with 6 bases between the two germline ends. CDR1 SGHRS and CDR2 YFSETQ come from the germline V gene. The CDR3: CASSLQVEQFF. The CDR3 nucleotides are TGCGCCAGCAGCTTACAGGTTGAGCAGTTCTTC.

In this sample, this clone turned up once. The chain uses TRBV2 and TRBJ2-5; 8 nucleotides match TRBD1. The germline gives CDR1 SNHLY, CDR2 FYNNEI. The CDR3 length is 15 residues. The trim removed 8 bases at V and 3 bases at J, leaving 11 bases unmatched. This chain's CDR3 is CASRVRQGIKETQYF. In DNA form, the CDR3 reads TGTGCCAGCCGGGTTAGACAGGGGATTAAAGAGACCCAGTACTTC.

The gene calls are TRBV7-3 and TRBJ2-1; 14 positions match TRBD2. Germline CDR1 reads SGHTA; CDR2 reads FQGTGA. With V trimmed by 4 bases and J by 10 bases, 9 bases remained unmatched. There are 16 residues in the CDR3. Here the CDR3 DNA reads TGTGCCAGCAGCTCCCCGGGACTAGCGGGGGTAGGGGAGCAGTTCTTC. Its protein product is CASSSPGLAGVGEQFF.

This clone is a singleton in its sample. The chain uses TRBV5-1 and TRBJ2-7; D unclear. The CDR3 is made up of 14 amino acids. Trimming pared 4 bases from V and 2 bases from J, leaving 13 bases between. The V gene's germline CDR1 is SGHRS and CDR2 YFSETQ. The CDR3 region is CASSPSTHTYEQYF. CDR3 DNA: TGCGCCAGCAGCCCCTCTACCCACACCTACGAGCAGTACTTC.

The chain carries TRBV7-9 and TRBJ2-7; D gene uncertain. V lost 3 bases and J 1 base, leaving 1 base between the germline ends. This CDR3 spans 11 amino acids. Germline V lookup: CDR1 SEHNR, CDR2 FQNEAQ (reference sequence). The CDR3 region is CASSFSYEQYF. In DNA form, the CDR3 reads TGTGCCAGCAGCTTTTCCTACGAGCAGTACTTC.

This chain connects TRBV27 to TRBJ2-5; D is unresolved. Germline CDR1 MNHEY, CDR2 SMNVEV (reference sequence). Trimming cost V 0 bases and J 1 base, with 12 bases left between them. CDR3 length equals 16 residues. CDR3 bases: TGTGCCAGCAGTTTATCGGTTTTTCCTGGCCAAGAGACCCAGTACTTC. Amino acids: CASSLSVFPGQETQYF.

This sequence joins TRBV2 and TRBJ2-7; no clear D. CDR1 is SNHLY and CDR2 is FYNNEI in the germline V gene. The CDR3 sequence is 11 residues long. Trimming shortened V by 8 bases and J by 2 bases, and 7 bases separated the two germline ends. CDR3 sequence: CASQETYEQYF. For the CDR3, the DNA is TGTGCCAGCCAAGAGACCTACGAGCAGTACTTC.

This clone has just one count. This rearrangement joins TRBV11-3 to TRBJ2-2; D is unresolved. The length of the CDR3 is 12 residues. V dropped 5 bases and J dropped 5 bases, with 6 bases sitting between them. In germline, CDR1 is SGHNT, CDR2 YENEEA. The CDR3 bases are TGTGCCAGCAGCCGAACTACCGGGGAGCTGTTTTTT. Residues: CASSRTTGELFF.

The chain links TRBV6-4 to TRBJ2-2; D call uncertain. Trimming took 5 bases from V and 5 from J, leaving 15 bases between them. Germline values: CDR1 MRHNA, CDR2 SNTAGT. CDR3 length equals 15 residues. The CDR3 coding sequence is TGTGCCAGCAGTCCGGAATCGGGCGGAACCGGGGAGCTGTTTTTT. This gives the protein CASSPESGGTGELFF.